A selection of T cell receptor beta chains follows, all from one sample in a study of blood T cell repertoires in COVID-19. Libraries were prepared by immunoSEQ multiplex PCR; TCRdb keeps only in-frame clonotypes and omits some of them. The repertoire holds approximately 470,000 clones, with roughly nine tenths as singletons. Sequenced input: PBMCs or T cells enriched from blood (not recorded which). The source of these receptors is a woman aged 18-35 years who had recovered from COVID-19. Each CDR3 is given with its conserved first and last residue. The D gene is left open where the match is weak. Where a row states a size, it is once, few, many or the class of an expanded clone; other rows omit it.

size	V	D	J	length	DNA	CDR3
.	TRBV3-1/TRBV3-2	TRBD1	TRBJ1-2	15	TGTGCCAGCAGCCAGGAACCGGGACAGAACTATGGCTACACCTTC	CASSQEPGQNYGYTF
.	TRBV9	.	TRBJ1-5	15	TGTGCCAGCAGCGTAGGGGGCGCGGGCAATCAGCCCCAGCATTTT	CASSVGGAGNQPQHF
few	TRBV19	.	TRBJ2-2	16	TGTGCCAGTAGTATACAGGACAGCGCGAACACCGGGGAGCTGTTTTTT	CASSIQDSANTGELFF
.	TRBV9	.	TRBJ1-6	14	TGTGCCAGCAGCAAGGGGTCCTATAATTCACCCCTCCACTTT	CASSKGSYNSPLHF
.	TRBV5-1	TRBD1	TRBJ2-1	17	TGCGCCAGCAGCGTCACACCGCAGGGGGCTTCCTACAATGAGCAGTTCTTC	CASSVTPQGASYNEQFF
.	TRBV19	.	TRBJ1-5	14	TGTGCCAGTTCGTACGGGGTGGGCAATCAGCCCCAGCATTTT	CASSYGVGNQPQHF
.	TRBV5-3	TRBD1	TRBJ1-4	20	TGTGCCAGAAGCTGGTCAATTTACAGGACGGACAGGGGATTTAATGAAAAACTGTTTTTT	CARSWSIYRTDRGFNEKLFF
.	TRBV5-1	.	TRBJ1-1	16	TGCGCCAGCAGGCCCCTTAGGACAGTGGGGGACACTGAAGCTTTCTTT	CASRPLRTVGDTEAFF
.	TRBV5-4	TRBD2	TRBJ2-7	15	TGTGCCAGCAGCTCTAGCGGGGGGGAGACCTACGAGCAGTACTTC	CASSSSGGETYEQYF
.	TRBV30	.	TRBJ2-1	15	TGTGCCTGGAGTGTCACAGGGTCCCCCTACAATGAGCAGTTCTTC	CAWSVTGSPYNEQFF
.	TRBV19	.	TRBJ2-3	14	TGTGCCAGTAGTATAGGAACAGGCACAGATACGCAGTATTTT	CASSIGTGTDTQYF
.	TRBV7-2	.	TRBJ2-7	15	TGTGCCAGCAGCTTAGCGCGCAGGGGCTCCAACGAGCAGTACTTC	CASSLARRGSNEQYF
.	TRBV12-2	.	TRBJ1-3	22	TGTGCAAGTCGCTTCCCTATACTCGAGGGCCCGGTGCCCATCCTCTCTGGAAACACCATATATTTT	CASRFPILEGPVPILSGNTIYF
.	TRBV27	TRBD1	TRBJ1-2	13	TGTGCCAGCAGTCCCCGGACAGGGACGGGCTACACCTTC	CASSPRTGTGYTF
.	TRBV11-2	.	TRBJ2-7	14	TGTGCCAGCAGCTCGACAGCGACCTCCTACGAGCAGTACTTC	CASSSTATSYEQYF
.	TRBV6-4	TRBD1	TRBJ2-3	15	TGTGCCAGCAGTGAATCGGGACAGGGCACAGATACGCAGTATTTT	CASSESGQGTDTQYF
.	TRBV5-6	.	TRBJ2-1	16	TGTGCCAGCAGCTTTACCAGGGAAAGCTCCTACAATGAGCAGTTCTTC	CASSFTRESSYNEQFF
.	TRBV4-1	.	TRBJ2-7	15	TGCGCCAGCAGCCAAGCCCCGCGCTCGGGGGACGAGCAGTACTTC	CASSQAPRSGDEQYF
.	TRBV28	TRBD1	TRBJ1-2	15	TGTGCCAGCACTACAGGGGACAGTCGGGGGTATGGCTACACCTTC	CASTTGDSRGYGYTF
.	TRBV25-1	.	TRBJ2-1	14	TGTGCCAGCAGTGCGTCGGGAGTGGGGGGTGAGCAGTTCTTC	CASSASGVGGEQFF
.	TRBV2	.	TRBJ1-1	16	TGTGCCAGCAGTGAAGACGGGGGACGGCTGAACACTGAAGCTTTCTTT	CASSEDGGRLNTEAFF
.	TRBV7-5	.	TRBJ1-1	13	TGTGCCAGAAGCTCCCCCGGACAGCCTGAAGCTTTCTTT	CARSSPGQPEAFF
.	TRBV19	TRBD1	TRBJ1-4	15	TGTGCCAGTAGTATGGGGACAGGGGCGAATGAAAAACTGTTTTTT	CASSMGTGANEKLFF
.	TRBV2	TRBD1	TRBJ2-7	13	TGTGCCAGCATGACAGGGGTGACCTACGAGCAGTACTTC	CASMTGVTYEQYF
.	TRBV6-6	.	TRBJ2-5	14	TGTGCCAGCAGTCCCGGTAGTAGCCAAGAGACCCAGTACTTC	CASSPGSSQETQYF
.	TRBV14	.	TRBJ2-1	13	TGTGCCAGCAGTCGAACGGTAGGGGCGGTGCAGTTCTTC	CASSRTVGAVQFF
.	TRBV4-2	.	TRBJ1-4	16	TGTGCCAGCAGCCAAGATCTAACAGGGCCTAATGAAAAACTGTTTTTT	CASSQDLTGPNEKLFF
.	TRBV24-1	TRBD1	TRBJ2-3	15	TGTGCCACCAGTGATTCTCAGGGGGCGGGAGATACGCAGTATTTT	CATSDSQGAGDTQYF
.	TRBV3-1/TRBV3-2	.	TRBJ2-5	16	TGTGCCAGCAGCCAAGATGTGGGCAAAGATTCAGAGACCCAGTACTTC	CASSQDVGKDSETQYF
.	TRBV30	.	TRBJ2-7	12	TGTGCCTGGAGGATTGGGGGGTTCGGGCAGTACTTC	CAWRIGGFGQYF
few	TRBV4-1	TRBD1	TRBJ1-4	15	TGCGCCAGCAGCCGGGGCGGGACAGGGGATGAAAAACTGTTTTTT	CASSRGGTGDEKLFF
.	TRBV5-1	TRBD1	TRBJ1-1	16	TGCGCCAGCAGCTGGCCTACCGGGACAGAGAACACTGAAGCTTTCTTT	CASSWPTGTENTEAFF
once	TRBV4-1	.	TRBJ1-2	14	TGCGCCAGCAGCCCCGGGCCGGGGGGGAATGGCTACACCTTC	CASSPGPGGNGYTF
.	TRBV4-1	.	TRBJ1-2	13	TGCGCCAGCAGCCAAGTACTAGGCTATGGCTACACCTTC	CASSQVLGYGYTF
.	TRBV6-5	TRBD2	TRBJ2-3	16	TGTGCCAGCAGTTACTCGGGACTAGCGGGGTCTGATACGCAGTATTTT	CASSYSGLAGSDTQYF
.	TRBV3-1/TRBV3-2	.	TRBJ2-5	16	TGTGCCAGCAGCCAAGCACACGGCGGCGGGAAAGAGACCCAGTACTTC	CASSQAHGGGKETQYF
.	TRBV7-8	.	TRBJ2-7	14	TGTGCCAGCAGCTTGCACGGGGGATTCTACGAGCAGTACTTC	CASSLHGGFYEQYF
.	TRBV10-3	.	TRBJ2-1	16	TGTGCCATCAGTGAGCAAGGGGGAGCCCCTTACAATGAGCAGTTCTTC	CAISEQGGAPYNEQFF
.	TRBV20-1	.	TRBJ2-5	14	TGCAGTGCTAGTGGTTTTCTAGTAAAAGAGACCCAGTACTTC	CSASGFLVKETQYF
.	TRBV7-2	TRBD2	TRBJ2-2	16	TGTGCCAGCAGCCGTCTAGCGGGGGCCTACACCGGGGAGCTGTTTTTT	CASSRLAGAYTGELFF
.	TRBV10-3	TRBD1	TRBJ1-1	16	TGTGCCATCCGGGATCGACAGGGCCCCATGAACACTGAAGCTTTCTTT	CAIRDRQGPMNTEAFF
.	TRBV12-5	TRBD1	TRBJ1-1	14	TGTGCTAGTGCCCTCGGACAGGGACACACTGAAGCTTTCTTT	CASALGQGHTEAFF
.	TRBV6-6	TRBD1	TRBJ1-2	16	TGTGCCAGCAGTTACTCGAGGACAGGGGTACGCTATGGCTACACCTTC	CASSYSRTGVRYGYTF
.	TRBV30	TRBD2	TRBJ2-3	17	TGTGCCTGGAGCGGAAGTTGGGGTGGCGGGAGTACAGATACGCAGTATTTT	CAWSGSWGGGSTDTQYF
.	TRBV3-1/TRBV3-2	TRBD1	TRBJ1-1	14	TGTGCCAGCAGCCCAACCGACAGGGAGACTGAAGCTTTCTTT	CASSPTDRETEAFF
few	TRBV19	TRBD2	TRBJ2-2	14	TGTGCCAGTAGTATAGCGGGAGGGACCGGGGAGCTGTTTTTT	CASSIAGGTGELFF
.	TRBV5-8	.	TRBJ1-1	12	TGTGCCAGCAGCTACACAGGGCGTGAAGCTTTCTTT	CASSYTGREAFF
.	TRBV24-1	.	TRBJ2-3	14	TGTGCCACCAGTGACCGCAGGGGTTCGGATACGCAGTATTTT	CATSDRRGSDTQYF
.	TRBV4-1	.	TRBJ2-1	18	TGCGCCAGCAGCCCCCGGGACTCGGAGATGGCTAAAAACAATGAGCAGTTCTTC	CASSPRDSEMAKNNEQFF
once	TRBV15	.	TRBJ2-3	17	TGTGCCACCAGCAGAGAATACGGTGGACTTGCCACAGATACGCAGTATTTT	CATSREYGGLATDTQYF